These 13 T cell receptor beta chains came from one sample sequenced in a study of T-cell reconstitution after alpha-beta-depleted transplantation in children. Molecular barcoding with unique molecular identifiers was used for the TCRbeta library. TCRdb fed the PCR reads into MiXCR, producing one record per CDR3 protein. Altogether 150,000 to 250,000 distinct CDR3 sequences are present, 14% to 15% being singletons, with the ten largest covering around 13%. The sequences come from PBMCs from the stem cell graft donor, collected from the stem cell graft. These TCRs come from a human donor who donated a stem cell graft to a child with acute lymphoblastic leukemia.

This clonotype was observed at least ten times. The rearrangement uses TRBV5-5 and TRBJ2-3, with unresolved D. The CDR3 is made up of 15 amino acids. Germline values: CDR1 SGHKS, CDR2 YYEKEE (reference sequence). Trimming took 0 bases from V and 4 from J, leaving 12 bases between them. The CDR3 loop reads CASSLVPGSADTQYF. CDR3 in DNA: TGTGCCAGCAGCTTGGTCCCGGGTTCCGCAGATACGCAGTATTTT. Variable domain in full (rest from reference TRBV5-5 and TRBJ2-3): DAGVTQSPTHLIKTRGQQVTLRCSPISGHKSVSWYQQVLGQGPQFIFQYYEKEERGRGNFPDRFSARQFPNYSSELNVNALLLGDSALYLCASSLVPGSADTQYFGPGTRLTVL.

This clonotype occurred many times. The CDR3 spells CASSMVGLAGGGNEQFF. The DNA of the CDR3 is TGTGCCAGTAGTATGGTTGGGCTAGCGGGAGGAGGCAATGAGCAGTTCTTC. The chain is built from TRBV19 and TRBJ2-1; TRBD2 matches at 11 bases. The CDR3 contains 17 residues. With 3 bases clipped from V and 6 bases from J, the junction kept 10 bases outside the gene matches. CDR1 is LNHDA and CDR2 is SQIVND in the germline V gene (reference sequence).

In its sample, this clonotype was seen many times. The rearrangement links TRBV11-2 to TRBJ2-7; D call uncertain. V dropped 0 bases and J dropped 7 bases, with 7 bases sitting between them. From germline, CDR1 is SGHAT and CDR2 FQNNGV. CDR3 length: 12 residues. The CDR3 is CASSLEPEEQYF. The CDR3 nucleotides read TGTGCCAGCAGCTTAGAACCGGAGGAGCAGTACTTC.

In its sample, this clonotype was seen once. V usage is TRBV11-2 and J usage is TRBJ2-6; D unclear. Germline CDR1 SGHAT, CDR2 FQNNGV. The length of the CDR3 is 14 residues. V lost 0 bases and J lost 3, with 3 bases in between. This CDR3 is CASSLDFGANVLTF. The CDR3 nucleotides are TGTGCCAGCAGCTTAGATTTTGGGGCCAACGTCCTGACTTTC.

V is TRBV29-1 and J is TRBJ2-1; 8 nucleotides agree with TRBD2. The germline V gene has CDR1 SQVTM and CDR2 ANQGSEA. The CDR3 runs 14 residues. Trimming removed 6 bases from V and 6 bases from J; junction bases left unmatched: 10. The CDR3 DNA is TGCAGCGTCGCCACCGGGACTAGTGGCAATGAGCAGTTCTTC. It is translated as CSVATGTSGNEQFF.

The chain is built from TRBV19 and TRBJ1-6; TRBD1 might be the D (6 bases). Germline lookup yields CDR1 LNHDA and CDR2 SQIVND (reference sequence). The CDR3 spans 16 residues. V dropped 5 bases and J dropped 4 bases, with 15 bases sitting between them. CDR3 loop: CASSHIYREYNSPLHF. The CDR3 region has the DNA TGTGCCAGTAGTCACATCTACAGGGAGTATAATTCACCCCTCCACTTT.

This clonotype has a count of ten or more. This chain uses TRBV20-1 with TRBJ2-1; 8 positions match TRBD2. Trimming removed 1 base from V and 10 bases from J; junction bases left unmatched: 9. Germline V gene lookup returns CDR1 DFQATT and CDR2 SNEGSKA (reference sequence). The CDR3 runs 14 residues. The CDR3 DNA reads TGCAGTGCTAGAGTCAGCGGGGGTGCAGGCGAGCAGTTCTTC. Amino acids: CSARVSGGAGEQFF.

Note on this clonotype: This may be a read error, as it is one base from a much larger clone. No conserved phenylalanine or tryptophan is present at the end of the CDR3, so a read error is the likely explanation. The chain employs TRBV5-1 and TRBJ2-2, with a tentative D call TRBD2 (6 bases). CDR1 is SGHRS and CDR2 is YFSETQ in the germline V gene. The CDR3 consists of 16 residues. Trimming left V 3 bases short and J 0 bases short, with 12 bases between. CDR3 sequence: CASSSIGGSNTGELFL. CDR3 bases: TGCGCCAGCAGCTCCATTGGGGGGTCGAACACCGGGGAGCTGTTTCTT.

Ten or more counts support this clonotype. This chain connects TRBV6-5 to TRBJ1-5; D gene unclear. There are 13 residues in the CDR3. V was shortened by 0 bases and J by 7 bases, with 7 bases between the two germline ends. CDR1 and CDR2 (germline): MNHEY, SVGAGI. The CDR3 spells CASSYSHRQPQHF. The CDR3 nucleotides read TGTGCCAGCAGTTACTCCCACCGGCAGCCCCAGCATTTT.

The chain couples TRBV11-2 to TRBJ2-1; tentative D call: TRBD2 (6 bases). Trimming removed 2 bases from V and 6 bases from J, with 14 bases in between. CDR3 length: 15 amino acids. The germline V gene has CDR1 SGHAT and CDR2 FQNNGV. CDR3 loop: CASSLFSLASNEQFF. CDR3 DNA: TGTGCCAGCAGCTTATTCTCACTAGCCAGCAATGAGCAGTTCTTC.

This clonotype has at least ten counts. The chain links TRBV20-1 to TRBJ2-7; TRBD2 might be the D (6 bases). The V gene lost 4 bases and the J gene lost 5 bases, with 24 bases spanning the gap. The CDR3 has 16 amino acids. CDR1 DFQATT and CDR2 SNEGSKA come from the germline V gene (reference sequence). DNA for the CDR3: TGCAGTGCTACCCCCACTTCGACTAGATACGTCGACGAGCAGTACTTC. Its protein product is CSATPTSTRYVDEQYF.

This clonotype was observed a few times. The chain joins TRBV11-2 to TRBJ2-1, with D unresolved. Germline CDR1 SGHAT, CDR2 FQNNGV. This CDR3 region has 15 residues. V lost 5 bases to trimming and J lost 7 bases, with 18 bases between them. CDR3 region: CASSPRNSLRNEQFF. The CDR3 DNA follows: TGTGCCAGCAGCCCAAGGAATAGCCTCCGTAATGAGCAGTTCTTC.

This clonotype was observed at least ten times. V gene TRBV5-1 combines with J gene TRBJ2-2; D remains ambiguous. This CDR3 has 14 residues. The germline gives CDR1 SGHRS, CDR2 YFSETQ. With 1 base removed from V and 4 bases from J, the gap between germline ends came to 8 bases. The CDR3 loop reads CASSLKMGTGELFF. The CDR3 DNA reads TGCGCCAGCAGCTTGAAAATGGGCACCGGGGAGCTGTTTTTT.